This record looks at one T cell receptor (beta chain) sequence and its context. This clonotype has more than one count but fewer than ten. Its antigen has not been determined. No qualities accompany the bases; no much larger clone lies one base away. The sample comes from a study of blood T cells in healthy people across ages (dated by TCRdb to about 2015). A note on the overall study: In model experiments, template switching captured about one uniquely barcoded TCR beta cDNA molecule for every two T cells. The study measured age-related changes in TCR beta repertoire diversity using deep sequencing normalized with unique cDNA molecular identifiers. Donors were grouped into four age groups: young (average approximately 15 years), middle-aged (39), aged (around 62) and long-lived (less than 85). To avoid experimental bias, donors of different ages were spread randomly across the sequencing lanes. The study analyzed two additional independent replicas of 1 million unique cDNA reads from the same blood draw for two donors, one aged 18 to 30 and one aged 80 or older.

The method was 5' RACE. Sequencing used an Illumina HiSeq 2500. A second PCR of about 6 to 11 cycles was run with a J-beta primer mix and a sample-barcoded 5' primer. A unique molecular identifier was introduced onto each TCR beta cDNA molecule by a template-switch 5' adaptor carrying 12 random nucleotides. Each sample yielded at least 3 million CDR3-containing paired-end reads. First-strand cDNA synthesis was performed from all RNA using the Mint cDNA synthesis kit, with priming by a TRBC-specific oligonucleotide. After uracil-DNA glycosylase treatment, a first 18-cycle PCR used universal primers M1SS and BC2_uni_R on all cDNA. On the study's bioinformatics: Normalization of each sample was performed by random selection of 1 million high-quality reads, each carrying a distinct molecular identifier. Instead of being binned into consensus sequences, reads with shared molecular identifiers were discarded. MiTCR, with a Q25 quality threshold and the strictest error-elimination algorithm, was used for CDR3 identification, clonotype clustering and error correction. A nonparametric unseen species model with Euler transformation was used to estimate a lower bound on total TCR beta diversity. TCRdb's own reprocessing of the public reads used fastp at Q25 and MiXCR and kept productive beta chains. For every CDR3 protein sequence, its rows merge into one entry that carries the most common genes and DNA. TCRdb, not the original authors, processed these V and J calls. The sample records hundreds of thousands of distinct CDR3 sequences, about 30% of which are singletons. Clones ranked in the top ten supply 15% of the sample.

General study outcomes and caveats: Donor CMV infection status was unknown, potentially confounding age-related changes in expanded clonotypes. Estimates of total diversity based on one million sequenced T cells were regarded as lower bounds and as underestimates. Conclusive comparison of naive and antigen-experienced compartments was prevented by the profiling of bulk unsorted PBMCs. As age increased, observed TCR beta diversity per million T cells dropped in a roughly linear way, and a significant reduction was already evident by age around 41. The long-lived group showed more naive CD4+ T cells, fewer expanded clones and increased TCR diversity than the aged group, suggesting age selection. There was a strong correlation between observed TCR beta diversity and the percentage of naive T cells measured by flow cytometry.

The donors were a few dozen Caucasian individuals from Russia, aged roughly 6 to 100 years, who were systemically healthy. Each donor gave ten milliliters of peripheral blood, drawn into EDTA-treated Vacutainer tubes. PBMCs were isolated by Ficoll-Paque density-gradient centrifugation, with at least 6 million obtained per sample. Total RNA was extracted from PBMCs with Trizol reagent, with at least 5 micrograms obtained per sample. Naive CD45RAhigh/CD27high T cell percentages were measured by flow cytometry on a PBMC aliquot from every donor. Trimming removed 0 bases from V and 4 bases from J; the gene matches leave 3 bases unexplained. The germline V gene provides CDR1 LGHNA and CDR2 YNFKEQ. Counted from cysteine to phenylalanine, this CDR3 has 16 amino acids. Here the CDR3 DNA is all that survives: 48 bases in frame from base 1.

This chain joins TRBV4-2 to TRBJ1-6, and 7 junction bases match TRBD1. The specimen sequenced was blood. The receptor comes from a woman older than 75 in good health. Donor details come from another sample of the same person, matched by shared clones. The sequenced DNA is TGTGCCAGCAGCCAAGACGACAGGGTATATAATTCACCCCTCCACTTT. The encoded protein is CASSQDDRVYNSPLHF.